This T cell receptor beta chain was found in a study of post-analysis software for immune sequencing data. Across the study: There were relapsing-remitting, secondary progressive and progressive-relapsing multiple sclerosis among the disease courses included.

Concerning this clonotype itself: What it recognizes is unknown.

General study results and limits: By F measure, samples from a shared preparation batch strongly co-clustered. Relative to controls, patients had several TRBV segments at higher frequency, with TRBV5-6, TRBV5-1 and TRBV20-1 among these. Normalized Chao1 diversity was significantly lower in multiple sclerosis patients than in controls.

Unique molecular identifiers tagged the TCR beta cDNA libraries. Out of 1 to 10 million T cells, 470,000 or so cDNA molecules were generated. A single record per CDR3 protein comes from TCRdb applying MiXCR to the PCR reads. The sample lists fewer than 900,000 distinct CDR3 sequences, around 45% seen once, with 4.9% in the top ten. In germline, CDR1 is MGHRA, CDR2 YSYEKL. J lost 4 bases, V lost 3 bases, and 5 bases had no gene match. There are 15 residues in the CDR3. The source is a girl aged 10 to 17 with multiple sclerosis. The chain couples TRBV4-1 to TRBJ1-2; 10 nucleotides align to TRBD1. Sequenced: blood. CDR3 region: CASSHGTGVCYGYTF. In nucleotides, the CDR3 is TGCGCCAGCAGCCACGGGACAGGGGTTTGCTATGGCTACACCTTC.